The rows below give T cell receptor beta chains drawn from one sample of a study of control samples from healthy donors and cancer patients. TCRdb's copy holds only in-frame clones and misses some; the assay was immunoSEQ multiplex PCR. Altogether 150,000 or so clones are present, about 86% being singletons, with the ten largest covering approximately 1.7%. Material: blood. The receptor set was obtained from a young man in good health. Each CDR3 is given with its conserved first and last residue. A D gene is named only where the DNA matches it firmly. Part of the rows lack a size; the others show once, few, many or a class for expanded clones.

clone size	CDR3 length	D gene	V gene	J gene	CDR3 protein	CDR3 DNA
-	16	TRBD1	TRBV9	TRBJ2-2	CASSRGDRANTGELFF	TGTGCCAGCAGTAGAGGGGACAGGGCGAACACCGGGGAGCTGTTTTTT
-	13	-	TRBV15	TRBJ1-1	CATGTVGSAEAFF	TGTGCCACCGGGACCGTGGGGTCTGCTGAAGCTTTCTTT
once	17	TRBD2	TRBV5-1	TRBJ2-3	CASSSPELAGVTDTQYF	TGCGCCAGCAGCTCGCCCGAACTAGCGGGGGTTACAGATACGCAGTATTTT
few	14	-	TRBV6-5	TRBJ1-1	CASSYSMGNTEAFF	TGTGCCAGCAGTTACTCGATGGGGAACACTGAAGCTTTCTTT
-	14	-	TRBV28	TRBJ1-3	CASSLVQGGNTIYF	TGTGCCAGCAGTTTAGTCCAGGGTGGAAACACCATATATTTT
-	12	-	TRBV18	TRBJ1-2	CASSDTSGLHTF	TGTGCCAGCTCGGACACGTCAGGGTTGCACACCTTC
-	13	-	TRBV19	TRBJ2-7	CASLRGSSVEQYF	TGTGCCAGCCTCCGGGGTAGCAGTGTCGAGCAGTACTTC
-	16	-	TRBV5-4	TRBJ2-1	CASSLGGRRAVNEQFF	TGTGCCAGCAGCTTGGGTGGGCGGAGGGCCGTCAATGAGCAGTTCTTC
-	14	-	TRBV5-1	TRBJ2-3	CASSLADSTDTQYF	TGCGCCAGCAGCTTGGCTGACAGCACAGATACGCAGTATTTT
-	18	TRBD2	TRBV14	TRBJ2-1	CASSQVLAGDLIYNEQFF	TGTGCCAGCAGCCAAGTGCTAGCGGGGGACCTTATTTACAATGAGCAGTTCTTC
-	18	-	TRBV7-6	TRBJ2-2	CASSLVGRGSVNSGELFF	TGTGCCAGCAGCTTAGTGGGCAGGGGAAGCGTGAATTCCGGGGAGCTGTTTTTT
-	15	-	TRBV4-1	TRBJ2-3	CASSPAWGSTDTQYF	TGCGCCAGCAGCCCCGCGTGGGGGAGCACAGATACGCAGTATTTT
-	15	-	TRBV30	TRBJ2-6	CAWSVRGTGANVLTF	TGTGCCTGGAGTGTACGGGGTACTGGGGCCAACGTCCTGACTTTC
once	16	-	TRBV14	TRBJ1-6	CASSLTGGLAPSPLHF	TGTGCCAGCAGCCTCACCGGGGGGCTAGCCCCGTCACCCCTCCACTTT
-	16	TRBD2	TRBV6-1	TRBJ2-3	CASSEVFSGGPDTQYF	TGTGCCAGCAGTGAAGTTTTTAGCGGGGGCCCAGATACGCAGTATTTT
-	14	-	TRBV29-1	TRBJ2-3	CSVGGPYRGDTQYF	TGCAGCGTTGGAGGGCCTTACCGTGGAGATACGCAGTATTTT
-	17	-	TRBV28	TRBJ1-5	CASIPAGSRDSNQPQHF	TGTGCCAGCATTCCGGCAGGGTCTAGGGATAGCAATCAGCCCCAGCATTTT
-	16	TRBD2	TRBV5-4	TRBJ2-1	CASSPSASGGYNEQFF	TGTGCCAGCAGCCCAAGCGCCAGCGGGGGATACAATGAGCAGTTCTTC
-	14	TRBD1	TRBV5-6	TRBJ2-5	CASSFPTGQETQYF	TGTGCCAGCAGCTTTCCGACAGGGCAAGAGACCCAGTACTTC
-	12	TRBD1	TRBV24-1	TRBJ2-1	CATSDPNRGQFF	TGTGCCACCAGTGACCCTAACAGGGGGCAGTTCTTC
-	14	-	TRBV5-6	TRBJ2-1	CASRTWNRDHEQFF	TGTGCCAGCAGGACCTGGAACAGGGACCATGAGCAGTTCTTC
once	15	TRBD1	TRBV19	TRBJ2-7	CASSSGQGIGDEQYF	TGTGCCAGTAGTAGCGGACAGGGGATCGGGGACGAGCAGTACTTC
once	14	TRBD1	TRBV5-5	TRBJ2-7	CASSQGTVSYEQYF	TGTGCCAGCAGCCAAGGGACAGTCTCCTACGAGCAGTACTTC
-	15	-	TRBV4-3	TRBJ2-1	CASSQGALAYNEQFF	TGCGCCAGCAGCCAAGGGGCTCTGGCTTACAATGAGCAGTTCTTC
-	14	TRBD1	TRBV6-6	TRBJ2-1	CASSGTGGGNEQFF	TGTGCCAGCAGCGGGACAGGGGGAGGGAATGAGCAGTTCTTC
-	13	-	TRBV2	TRBJ1-1	CASSVEGDTEAFF	TGTGCCAGCAGTGTTGAGGGAGACACTGAAGCTTTCTTT
-	14	-	TRBV5-6	TRBJ1-2	CASSFLQANYGYTF	TGTGCCAGCAGCTTTCTCCAGGCTAACTATGGCTACACCTTC
-	14	-	TRBV19	TRBJ2-3	CASSIAGDEDTQYF	TGTGCCAGTAGTATAGCAGGTGATGAAGATACGCAGTATTTT
-	14	-	TRBV4-2	TRBJ1-1	CASSQGGAVTEAFF	TGTGCCAGCAGCCAAGGGGGGGCGGTCACTGAAGCTTTCTTT
-	15	TRBD1	TRBV5-1	TRBJ2-3	CASSLTGDNSDTQYF	TGCGCCAGCAGCTTGACAGGGGACAATTCAGATACGCAGTATTTT
-	15	-	TRBV6-5	TRBJ2-2	CASRTTGRNTGELFF	TGTGCCAGCAGAACCACGGGGCGTAACACCGGGGAGCTGTTTTTT
-	14	TRBD2	TRBV7-2	TRBJ2-1	CASSLRSGGNEQFF	TGTGCCAGCAGCTTAAGGAGCGGGGGGAATGAGCAGTTCTTC
-	13	-	TRBV24-1	TRBJ2-1	CATSDSRGDEQFF	TGTGCCACCAGTGATTCTAGGGGGGATGAGCAGTTCTTC
-	14	-	TRBV5-4	TRBJ2-5	CASSLPGVGETQYF	TGTGCCAGCAGCTTGCCTGGAGTCGGGGAGACCCAGTACTTC
-	13	-	TRBV18	TRBJ1-1	CASSPDPMSEAFF	TGTGCCAGCTCACCTGACCCGATGAGTGAAGCTTTCTTT
-	13	-	TRBV6-5	TRBJ2-1	CASSHYRSYEQFF	TGTGCCAGCAGTCATTACCGGAGCTATGAGCAGTTCTTC
-	16	-	TRBV9	TRBJ2-2	CASSAPGSPFTGELFF	TGTGCCAGCAGCGCCCCCGGGAGCCCATTCACCGGGGAGCTGTTTTTT
-	14	-	TRBV2	TRBJ1-1	CASSVRGADTEAFF	TGTGCCAGCAGTGTCCGGGGGGCGGACACTGAAGCTTTCTTT
-	15	-	TRBV7-2	TRBJ1-1	CASSLDPSINTEAFF	TGTGCCAGCAGCTTAGATCCGTCTATTAACACTGAAGCTTTCTTT
few	15	-	TRBV19	TRBJ1-1	CASSQTGIRPSAAFF	TGTGCCAGTAGCCAAACAGGGATTCGGCCCAGCGCGGCTTTCTTT
-	14	-	TRBV6-6	TRBJ2-3	CATGDPGRTDTQYF	TGTGCCACCGGGGACCCCGGTCGCACAGATACGCAGTATTTT
-	14	-	TRBV19	TRBJ2-7	CASSNSGTSYEQYF	TGTGCCAGTAGTAACAGCGGAACATCCTACGAGCAGTACTTC
-	16	TRBD2	TRBV7-2	TRBJ2-7	CASSAEDGGASYEQYF	TGTGCCAGCAGCGCTGAGGACGGGGGGGCCTCCTACGAGCAGTACTTC
-	17	-	TRBV6-1	TRBJ1-4	CASSERAQGPGNEKLFF	TGTGCCAGCAGTGAACGGGCGCAGGGCCCGGGGAATGAAAAACTGTTTTTT
-	15	-	TRBV27	TRBJ2-7	CASRNRWGPNYEQYF	TGTGCCAGCAGGAACCGTTGGGGCCCCAACTACGAGCAGTACTTC
-	16	-	TRBV7-2	TRBJ2-1	CASAQGRSSSYNEQFF	TGTGCCAGCGCACAAGGCAGATCGAGCTCCTACAATGAGCAGTTCTTC
-	18	-	TRBV21-1	TRBJ2-5	CASSKGLCRVRPKETQYF	TGTGCCAGCAGCAAAGGATTGTGCAGGGTCAGACCTAAAGAGACCCAGTACTTC
-	16	-	TRBV4-2	TRBJ2-7	CASSQGPRGPTYEQYF	TGTGCCAGCAGCCAAGGCCCCCGGGGGCCCACCTACGAGCAGTACTTC
-	15	-	TRBV18	TRBJ2-5	CASSPWGRPRETQYF	TGTGCCAGCTCACCCTGGGGACGGCCAAGGGAGACCCAGTACTTC
-	13	-	TRBV7-9	TRBJ1-2	CASSSGTYYGYTF	TGTGCCAGCAGCAGCGGGACCTACTATGGCTACACCTTC
-	14	-	TRBV6-5	TRBJ1-2	CASTKERDLYGYTF	TGTGCCAGCACAAAAGAGCGCGACCTCTATGGCTACACCTTC
-	14	TRBD1	TRBV27	TRBJ1-2	CASSRTGPLGGYTF	TGTGCCAGCAGTCGGACAGGGCCCTTGGGGGGCTACACCTTC
once	14	-	TRBV6-5	TRBJ1-2	CASIPASRGRGYTF	TGTGCCAGCATCCCGGCCTCTCGCGGCCGTGGCTACACCTTC